A single sample is the source of the 12 T cell receptor beta chains below, sequenced in a study of blood T cell repertoires in COVID-19. Clones were read by immunoSEQ multiplex PCR, and TCRdb kept only the in-frame ones, dropping some. The sample lists 150,000 to 200,000 clones, around 77% occurring once. Sequences were obtained from peripheral blood. All receptors derive from a man in his 60s with active or convalescent COVID-19.

The chain links TRBV27 to TRBJ2-2; the match to TRBD1 covers 9 bases. This CDR3 comprises 14 residues. Germline V lookup: CDR1 MNHEY, CDR2 SMNVEV (reference sequence). The trim removed 6 bases at V and 3 bases at J, leaving 2 bases unmatched. The CDR3 bases are TGTGCCAGCAGCCGGGACAGGGACACCGGGGAGCTGTTTTTT. The encoded protein is CASSRDRDTGELFF.

J is TRBJ2-2 and V is TRBV6-2 or TRBV6-3; 9 bases are a match to TRBD1. The CDR3 contains 16 residues. The V gene end was trimmed by 5 bases and the J gene end by 5 bases; junction bases not matched to a gene: 9. From germline, CDR1 is MNHEY and CDR2 SVGEGT. The CDR3 nucleotides read TGTGCCAGCAGTCATCCCTCCGGGACAGGGACCGGGGAGCTGTTTTTT. Translation gives CASSHPSGTGTGELFF.

The CDR3 spells CASSPQGVGRAFF. In nucleotides, the CDR3 is TGTGCCAGTAGCCCACAGGGGGTTGGCCGAGCTTTCTTT. V and J are TRBV19 and TRBJ1-1, with 8 bases fitting TRBD1. V shed 6 bases, J shed 10 bases, and the junction held 10 bases outside the gene matches. CDR3 size: 13 residues. Looked up from germline, CDR1 is LNHDA and CDR2 is SQIVND (reference sequence).

The chain couples TRBV5-4 to TRBJ2-5, with TRBD2 as a possible D gene (6 bases). Trimming took off 0 bases at V and 4 bases at J, with 10 bases between the two ends. This CDR3 comprises 14 residues. The V gene's germline CDR1 is SGHNT and CDR2 YYREEE (reference sequence). The CDR3 loop reads CASSLAGTVETQYF. CDR3 sequence (DNA): TGTGCCAGCAGCTTGGCCGGGACTGTAGAGACCCAGTACTTC.

This clone was picked up one time. This sequence joins TRBV5-1 and TRBJ1-6, with 7 bases fitting TRBD1. The trim removed 0 bases at V and 7 bases at J, leaving 4 bases unmatched. The CDR3 is 15 residues long. Germline CDR1 and CDR2: SGHRS and YFSETQ. As DNA, the CDR3 is TGCGCCAGCAGCTTGGCCGGACAGGACAATTCACCCCTCCACTTT. Translation: CASSLAGQDNSPLHF. Supplemented by reference TRBV5-1 and TRBJ1-6, the full variable domain reads KAGVTQTPRYLIKTRGQQVTLSCSPISGHRSVSWYQQTPGQGLQFLFEYFSETQRNKGNFPGRFSGRQFSNSRSEMNVSTLELGDSALYLCASSLAGQDNSPLHFGNGTRLTVT.

The sample holds a few counts of this clone. As DNA, the CDR3 is TGCGCCAGCAGCTTATCGGGGGTGAACACTGAAGCTTTCTTT. It codes for CASSLSGVNTEAFF. V usage is TRBV5-1 and J usage is TRBJ1-1; tentatively, D is TRBD1 (5 bases). V gave up 2 bases and J gave up 0 bases, with 8 bases separating them. Germline CDR1 reads SGHRS; CDR2 reads YFSETQ. The CDR3 sequence is 14 residues long.

The rearrangement joins TRBV18 to TRBJ2-7, with D perhaps TRBD1 (6 bases). The CDR3 consists of 15 residues. Per germline, CDR1 KGHSH and CDR2 LQKENI. The V gene lost 1 base and the J gene lost 5 bases, with 15 bases spanning the gap. This chain's CDR3 is CASSPLFWGQDEQYF. The CDR3 coding sequence is TGTGCCAGCTCACCACTATTCTGGGGGCAGGACGAGCAGTACTTC.

V gene TRBV4-1 combines with J gene TRBJ2-1; 8 nucleotides match TRBD2. V lost 6 bases to trimming and J lost 9 bases; unmatched junction nucleotides: 13. This CDR3 is 15 amino acids long. Per the germline V gene, CDR1 is MGHRA and CDR2 is YSYEKL. Here the CDR3 DNA reads TGCGCCAGCAGTCAACCGGGACTAGGGGTCGCTGAGCAGTTCTTC. Amino acid sequence: CASSQPGLGVAEQFF.

J is TRBJ2-5 and V is TRBV4-1, with D maybe TRBD2 (6 bases). This CDR3 has 15 amino acids. V shed 2 bases and J shed 0 bases, with 10 bases lying between them. Per the germline V gene, CDR1 is MGHRA and CDR2 is YSYEKL. The CDR3, as DNA: TGCGCCAGCAGCCAACAGGACTACTACCAAGAGACCCAGTACTTC. Amino acids: CASSQQDYYQETQYF.

This chain links TRBV4-3 with TRBJ1-2, with D possibly matching TRBD1 (5 bases). Trimming shortened V by 0 bases and J by 2 bases, and 13 bases separated the two germline ends. Germline CDR1 and CDR2: LGHNA and YSLEER. This CDR3 is 16 amino acids long. The CDR3 sequence: CASSQDLGGLNYGYTF. The CDR3, as DNA: TGCGCCAGCAGCCAAGATCTCGGGGGATTGAACTATGGCTACACCTTC.

The chain couples TRBV28 to TRBJ2-5, with 12 nucleotides matching TRBD2. The trim removed 7 bases at V and 7 bases at J, leaving 7 bases unmatched. CDR1 and CDR2 from the germline V gene are MDHEN and SYDVKM. The CDR3 has 14 amino acids. The CDR3 DNA follows: TGTGCCAGCAAGCTAGCGGGAGGGTGGGCGACCCAGTACTTC. This encodes CASKLAGGWATQYF.

J is TRBJ2-5 and V is TRBV19, with D tentatively TRBD2 (6 bases). Germline CDR1 and CDR2: LNHDA and SQIVND (reference sequence). The germline V and J ends were trimmed by 5 bases and 4 bases, with 11 bases remaining between them. The CDR3 extends over 13 amino acids. Here the CDR3 reads CASSSLGGETQYF. CDR3 coding DNA: TGTGCCAGTAGTTCCCTGGGGGGAGAGACCCAGTACTTC.